This TCR beta chain was profiled in a study of T cell changes during pregnancy in multiple sclerosis. Data came from immunoSEQ multiplex PCR; TCRdb stores just in-frame clones and leaves some out. The sample has 25,000 to 35,000 clones, 70% to 90% seen once. Germline V gene sequence: CDR1 MNHEY, CDR2 SMNVEV (reference sequence). CDR3 length equals 16 residues. The V gene lost 2 bases and the J gene lost 7 bases, with 21 bases spanning the gap. The TCR sequence derives from a female donor with multiple sclerosis, enrolled in a pregnancy study. The sequencing here drew on CD8+ T cells from peripheral blood mononuclear cells, taken in the second trimester of pregnancy. The genes are TRBV27 and TRBJ2-7; possibly TRBD2 for D (5 bases). The CDR3 protein is CASSLDEGLSPREQYF. The CDR3 DNA reads as TGTGCCAGCAGTTTAGACGAGGGATTGTCCCCCAGGGAGCAGTACTTC.